This record concerns one T cell receptor (beta chain) sequence. The sample comes from a study of blood T cell repertoires in COVID-19. As for the study in general: The United States, Italy and Spain supplied acute and convalescent COVID-19 samples.

Germline V lookup: CDR1 SGDLS, CDR2 YYNGEE. The CDR3 loop spans 15 amino acids. V was pared by 3 bases and J by 7 bases, with 7 bases of the junction left unmatched. As processed by the authors: Amplified reference gene primers provided the basis for estimating nucleated cell counts. The table came from immunoSEQ multiplex PCR; TCRdb's copy has only in-frame clones and leaves some out. That table supplies the V and J calls and clone size; D and trimming were determined from the DNA. The data contain more than 35,000 clones, roughly 85% of them seen just once; the ten biggest clones take up nearly 10%.

Sample: peripheral blood. The TCR was taken from a human donor in a cohort sampled during active COVID-19. The chain couples TRBV9 to TRBJ2-1; 10 nucleotides line up with TRBD1. The CDR3 nucleotides read TGTGCCAGCAGCGGAGGGACAGGGGAAGGGAATGAGCAGTTCTTC. It is translated as CASSGGTGEGNEQFF.